Given below is one T cell receptor beta chain in context. Its target is unknown. Both 60 Vbeta primers and 13 Jbeta primers went into the PCR. The method was immunoSEQ multiplex PCR; TCRdb's version includes in-frame clones alone and lacks a portion of them. The sample lists about 180,000 clones, about 79% occurring once. This specimen comes from a study of cytomegalovirus exposure and HLA in healthy donors. In the study overall: Out of 300 to 500 genotyped donors, about 76% belonged to the Caucasian-associated ancestry cluster. Study-level findings and limits: The number of N-insertions in an Asian-associated ancestry cluster was reportedly below the approximately 600-donor mean in a later analysis. Reports credit the classifier with highly specific, highly sensitive diagnosis of cytomegalovirus status.

The CDR3 has 16 residues. With 2 bases removed from V and 3 bases from J, the gap between germline ends came to 14 bases. Germline-derived CDR1 and CDR2 are SGHNT and YYREEE (reference sequence). Sequencing used PBMCs. The chain recombines TRBV5-4 with TRBJ1-4; TRBD1 is a possible D gene (6 bases). The TCR comes from a girl aged 2-10 years in good health and CMV-seropositive. This CDR3 is CASSFSRGSANEKLFF. The CDR3, as DNA: TGTGCCAGCAGCTTCAGCAGGGGCTCGGCTAATGAAAAACTGTTTTTT. The whole variable domain, filled in from reference TRBV5-4 and TRBJ1-4, reads ETGVTQSPTHLIKTRGQQVTLRCSSQSGHNTVSWYQQALGQGPQFIFQYYREEENGRGNFPPRFSGLQFPNYSSELNVNALELDDSALYLCASSFSRGSANEKLFFGSGTQLSVL.